What follows is one T cell receptor (beta chain) and its context. TCRdb's copy holds only in-frame clones and misses some; the assay was immunoSEQ multiplex PCR. The sample contains around 48,000 clones, roughly nine tenths of which appear only once. This entry is derived from a study of T cell changes during pregnancy in multiple sclerosis. The CDR3 is made up of 16 amino acids. The junction had 9 bases not matched to a gene; V was cut back by 0 bases and J by 6 bases. Looked up from germline, CDR1 is SGHTS and CDR2 is YDEGEE. Sample: CD8+ T cells from peripheral blood mononuclear cells, taken before pregnancy. This receptor was identified in a female donor with multiple sclerosis, enrolled in a pregnancy study. The V and J genes are TRBV5-8 and TRBJ1-5, with TRBD1 matching over 7 bases. The CDR3 coding sequence is TGTGCCAGCAGCTTGGTTGGGCAGGGGGAAGGTCAGCCCCAGCATTTT. It is translated as CASSLVGQGEGQPQHF.